A selection of T cell receptor beta chains follows, all from one sample in a study of blood T cell repertoires in COVID-19. The table came from immunoSEQ multiplex PCR; TCRdb's copy has only in-frame clones and leaves some out. The sample carries about 110,000 clones, about 80% recorded once. Sequenced sample: peripheral blood. These receptors were collected from a woman aged 70-85 years with acute or convalescent COVID-19. Both conserved end residues are part of each CDR3. D genes are given only for firm matches. Rows give clone size only sometimes, using once, few, many, or a class for an expanded clone.

size,D,V,J,CDR3,DNA
.,TRBD1,TRBV3-1/TRBV3-2,TRBJ1-4,CASSPHRGRGGPIEKLFF,TGTGCCAGCAGCCCTCACAGGGGGCGAGGAGGCCCTATTGAAAAACTGTTTTTT
.,TRBD2,TRBV28,TRBJ2-1,CASSLGTRYREQFF,TGTGCCAGCAGTTTAGGGACTAGATATCGTGAGCAGTTCTTC
.,.,TRBV4-1,TRBJ1-5,CASSPQGLSNQPQHF,TGCGCCAGCAGCCCTCAGGGCCTTAGCAATCAGCCCCAGCATTTT
.,TRBD1,TRBV7-2,TRBJ2-5,CASSQSGQGGETQYF,TGTGCCAGCAGCCAAAGTGGACAGGGCGGGGAGACCCAGTACTTC
.,TRBD1,TRBV18,TRBJ1-1,CASSPTGRGLGTEAFF,TGTGCCAGCTCACCGACAGGGAGAGGGCTCGGGACTGAAGCTTTCTTT
once,.,TRBV7-9,TRBJ2-5,CASDATEETQYF,TGTGCCAGCGACGCGACAGAAGAGACCCAGTACTTC
.,.,TRBV9,TRBJ1-5,CASSVYRVQVYQPQHF,TGTGCCAGCAGCGTTTACAGGGTTCAGGTTTATCAGCCCCAGCATTTT
.,.,TRBV10-2,TRBJ1-6,CASRSDPPLHF,TGCGCCAGCAGGAGCGACCCGCCCCTCCACTTT
.,.,TRBV19,TRBJ2-2,CASSIVSTANTGELFF,TGTGCCAGTAGTATAGTTTCGACAGCGAACACCGGGGAGCTGTTTTTT
.,TRBD1,TRBV4-2,TRBJ1-3,CASSQVGGQNTGNTIYF,TGTGCCAGCAGCCAAGTCGGGGGACAGAATACTGGAAACACCATATATTTT
.,.,TRBV24-1,TRBJ2-3,CATSDPDKFADTQYF,TGTGCCACCAGTGACCCGGACAAGTTCGCAGATACGCAGTATTTT
.,.,TRBV11-2,TRBJ1-3,CASSLIGQGGNTIYF,TGTGCCAGCAGCTTGATCGGGCAGGGTGGAAACACCATATATTTT
.,.,TRBV7-2,TRBJ1-5,CASSWLSNQPQHF,TGTGCCAGCAGCTGGCTTAGCAATCAGCCCCAGCATTTT
.,.,TRBV7-2,TRBJ2-6,CASSLGGPGANVLTF,TGTGCCAGCAGCTTAGGGGGGCCTGGGGCCAACGTCCTGACTTTC
few,.,TRBV9,TRBJ2-2,CASRSGGVNTGELFF,TGTGCCAGCCGGTCTGGCGGGGTGAACACCGGGGAGCTGTTTTTT
.,TRBD2,TRBV19,TRBJ2-5,CASSNMVLAGGPRETQYF,TGTGCCAGTAGTAATATGGTACTAGCGGGAGGGCCCCGAGAGACCCAGTACTTC
.,TRBD1,TRBV18,TRBJ1-1,CASSSQTGMNTEAFF,TGTGCCAGCTCATCCCAGACAGGGATGAACACTGAAGCTTTCTTT
.,.,TRBV27,TRBJ1-2,CASSLNRFAYGYTF,TGTGCCAGCAGTTTGAACAGGTTCGCGTATGGCTACACCTTC
.,.,TRBV9,TRBJ1-1,CASSVSVSQYTEAFF,TGTGCCAGCAGCGTATCGGTAAGCCAATACACTGAAGCTTTCTTT
.,TRBD2,TRBV3-1/TRBV3-2,TRBJ2-1,CASSQGTSGGDTSYNEQFF,TGTGCCAGCAGCCAAGGGACTAGCGGGGGGGATACCTCTTACAATGAGCAGTTCTTC
.,TRBD2,TRBV6-4,TRBJ2-1,CASSDSGGYNEQFF,TGTGCCAGCAGTGATAGCGGGGGCTACAATGAGCAGTTCTTC
.,TRBD1,TRBV30,TRBJ1-4,CAWSGGGNEKLFF,TGTGCCTGGAGTGGAGGGGGCAATGAAAAACTGTTTTTT
.,TRBD2,TRBV6-9,TRBJ2-1,CASHPGASGYNEQFF,TGTGCCAGTCACCCCGGGGCTAGCGGATACAATGAGCAGTTCTTC
.,TRBD2,TRBV7-3,TRBJ2-1,CASSLRPGFGGREGEQFF,TGTGCCAGCAGCTTACGCCCGGGGTTCGGCGGGAGGGAAGGTGAGCAGTTCTTC
.,TRBD1,TRBV19,TRBJ2-6,CASRTGGGEANVLTF,TGTGCCAGCCGGACAGGGGGGGGAGAGGCCAACGTCCTGACTTTC
.,.,TRBV28,TRBJ1-2,CASSVGVYGYTF,TGTGCCAGCAGTGTCGGGGTGTATGGCTACACCTTC
.,.,TRBV5-6,TRBJ1-2,CASTKNWGEHGYTF,TGTGCCAGCACCAAGAATTGGGGGGAGCATGGCTACACCTTC
.,.,TRBV11-2,TRBJ1-1,CASSDSSLGNTEAFF,TGTGCCAGCAGCGACAGCTCTCTTGGGAACACTGAAGCTTTCTTT
.,.,TRBV10-3,TRBJ1-1,CAAAQSGNTEAFF,TGTGCCGCAGCCCAATCGGGGAACACTGAAGCTTTCTTT
once,TRBD1,TRBV5-1,TRBJ1-1,CASSLGTGTRVAFF,TGCGCCAGCAGCTTGGGGACAGGGACCCGCGTTGCTTTCTTT
.,TRBD2,TRBV10-2,TRBJ2-1,CASSGGRSSYNEQFF,TGCGCCAGCAGTGGCGGGAGGAGCTCCTACAATGAGCAGTTCTTC
.,TRBD2,TRBV5-1,TRBJ2-1,CASSLEAGAYNEQFF,TGCGCCAGCAGCTTGGAAGCGGGAGCATACAATGAGCAGTTCTTC
once,.,TRBV10-1,TRBJ2-5,CASSESTGPSMSQYF,TGCGCCAGCAGTGAGTCGACTGGTCCGAGTATGTCCCAGTACTTC
few,.,TRBV5-1,TRBJ1-4,CASTQGTTNEKLFF,TGCGCCAGTACCCAGGGAACAACTAATGAAAAACTGTTTTTT
.,.,TRBV6-1,TRBJ2-4,CASSERRALAKNIQYF,TGTGCCAGCAGTGAACGCAGGGCCCTAGCCAAAAACATTCAGTACTTC
.,TRBD2,TRBV5-1,TRBJ2-5,CASSPGTSVLIQETQYF,TGCGCCAGCAGCCCCGGGACTAGCGTCCTTATCCAAGAGACCCAGTACTTC
.,.,TRBV6-5,TRBJ2-2,CAARPPGVGTGELFF,TGTGCCGCCAGACCGCCAGGGGTGGGCACCGGGGAGCTGTTTTTT
once,.,TRBV6-8,TRBJ1-1,CAIGGPEAFF,TGTGCCATTGGAGGACCTGAAGCTTTCTTT
.,.,TRBV25-1,TRBJ1-2,CASSDGGGGYTF,TGTGCCAGCAGTGACGGGGGAGGAGGCTACACCTTC
.,TRBD1,TRBV7-3,TRBJ1-2,CASSLQGQTLITF,TGTGCCAGCAGCTTACAGGGACAGACCTTAATCACCTTC
.,.,TRBV28,TRBJ1-6,CASSQGLGNSPLHF,TGTGCCAGCAGCCAGGGGTTGGGTAATTCACCCCTCCACTTT
.,.,TRBV20-1,TRBJ2-1,CSASRLGGLTRNEQFF,TGCAGTGCTAGTCGATTGGGGGGACTTACAAGGAATGAGCAGTTCTTC
.,TRBD2,TRBV10-3,TRBJ2-7,CAISEGGRVSYEQYF,TGTGCCATCAGTGAAGGCGGGAGGGTCTCCTACGAGCAGTACTTC
.,TRBD1,TRBV28,TRBJ1-1,CASSPAGGPDGTEAFF,TGTGCCAGCAGTCCGGCAGGGGGGCCTGACGGCACTGAAGCTTTCTTT
.,.,TRBV29-1,TRBJ2-1,CSVVQTGNEQFF,TGCAGCGTTGTGCAGACTGGCAATGAGCAGTTCTTC
.,TRBD2,TRBV11-2,TRBJ2-7,CASSLAGGNEQYF,TGTGCCAGCAGCTTAGCGGGAGGAAACGAGCAGTACTTC
.,.,TRBV4-1,TRBJ1-1,CASSQVTGLNTEAFF,TGCGCCAGCAGCCAAGTTACAGGGCTGAACACTGAAGCTTTCTTT
.,.,TRBV7-9,TRBJ1-2,CASSLGGKSTNYGYTF,TGTGCCAGCAGCTTAGGGGGCAAATCGACTAACTATGGCTACACCTTC
.,TRBD1,TRBV6-5,TRBJ1-1,CASSRDRGPEAFF,TGTGCCAGCAGTCGAGACAGGGGCCCTGAAGCTTTCTTT
once,.,TRBV5-1,TRBJ2-7,CASSLGSGEQYF,TGCGCCAGCAGCTTGGGATCGGGCGAGCAGTACTTC
.,TRBD1,TRBV6-5,TRBJ2-2,CASSLGQGTGELFF,TGTGCCAGCAGCCTGGGACAGGGCACCGGGGAGCTGTTTTTT
.,TRBD1,TRBV6-5,TRBJ2-7,CASSFAGTGGSEQYF,TGTGCCAGCAGTTTCGCCGGGACAGGGGGCAGCGAGCAGTACTTC
.,.,TRBV28,TRBJ1-5,CASSHGGGHDQPQHF,TGTGCCAGCAGTCATGGGGGGGGCCATGATCAGCCCCAGCATTTT
.,TRBD1,TRBV5-1,TRBJ2-3,CASSPAFRDRDTDTQYF,TGCGCCAGCAGCCCCGCCTTCCGGGACAGGGACACAGATACGCAGTATTTT
.,.,TRBV19,TRBJ1-3,CASRRTGLMGNTIYF,TGTGCCAGTAGGAGGACGGGATTGATGGGAAACACCATATATTTT
.,.,TRBV28,TRBJ1-4,CASSFGGATNEKLFF,TGTGCCAGCAGTTTTGGAGGTGCAACTAATGAAAAACTGTTTTTT
.,.,TRBV28,TRBJ2-3,CASSLQWTDTQYF,TGTGCCAGCAGTTTACAGTGGACAGATACGCAGTATTTT
.,TRBD1,TRBV27,TRBJ2-7,CASRDRGGYEQYF,TGTGCCAGCAGAGACAGGGGGGGGTACGAGCAGTACTTC